These 32 T cell receptor beta chains came from one sample sequenced in a study of post-analysis software for immune sequencing data. Whole-study results and caveats: Several TRBV segments occurring more often in patients than controls included TRBV5-6, TRBV5-1 and TRBV20-1.

These receptors' antigens are unknown. Tagging with unique molecular identifiers was a feature of the TCR beta cDNA libraries. A single record per CDR3 protein comes from TCRdb applying MiXCR to the PCR reads. The profile shows hundreds of thousands of distinct CDR3 sequences, about 53% of them singletons. Sequenced sample: blood. The source is a girl between 5 and 17 years old with multiple sclerosis.

This clonotype was observed a handful of times. This chain connects TRBV12-3 or TRBV12-4 to TRBJ2-7; 12 nucleotides match TRBD2. The CDR3 has 15 amino acids. J gave up 1 base and V 3 bases, and 1 base lay outside the gene matches. CDR3 residues: CASSFGLAGSYEQYF. The DNA of the CDR3 is TGTGCCAGCAGTTTCGGACTAGCGGGGTCCTACGAGCAGTACTTC.

Notes on this clonotype: Germline is not matched at one junction end, which may reflect a read error. This rearrangement joins TRBV5-4 to TRBJ2-5, with D possibly TRBD1 on 6 matching bases. Germline lookup yields CDR1 SGHNT and CDR2 YYREEE (reference sequence). This CDR3 spans 15 amino acids. CDR3 in amino acids: CASRLGQQSQETQYF. CDR3 in DNA: TGTGCCAGCAGGTTGGGACAACAGTCTCAAGAGACCCAGTACTTC.

The chain joins TRBV5-1 to TRBJ1-1; possible D gene TRBD1, 6 bases. The V end lost 1 base, the J end lost 5 bases, and 15 bases lay between the germline ends. The V gene's germline CDR1 is SGHRS and CDR2 YFSETQ. The CDR3 has 15 residues. CDR3 coding DNA: TGCGCCAGCAGCTTGAGCTGGGGGCGAGAGACTGAAGCTTTCTTT. Translation gives CASSLSWGRETEAFF.

The rearrangement uses TRBV20-1 and TRBJ2-7, with 7 bases fitting TRBD1. In germline, CDR1 is DFQATT, CDR2 SNEGSKA (reference sequence). The CDR3 contains 14 residues. The ends lost 0 bases at V and 2 bases at J; junction bases unmatched: 4. CDR3 nucleotide sequence: TGCAGTGCTAGAGATCGGGACAGAACCTACGAGCAGTACTTC. It translates to CSARDRDRTYEQYF.

This chain joins TRBV12-3 or TRBV12-4 and TRBJ2-2; tentatively, D is TRBD1 (6 bases). The CDR3 length is 15 residues. Trimming took off 0 bases at V and 5 bases at J, with 10 bases between the two ends. CDR3 nucleotide sequence: TGTGCCAGCAGTTTAGCGACAGGCTGGACCGGGGAGCTGTTTTTT. It translates to CASSLATGWTGELFF.

V usage is TRBV20-1 and J usage is TRBJ1-2; no clear D gene. From germline, CDR1 is DFQATT and CDR2 SNEGSKA (reference sequence). The CDR3 is 15 amino acids. V lost 0 bases to trimming and J lost 7 bases, with 18 bases between them. This CDR3 reads CSARDQGGRGGGYTF. The DNA of the CDR3 is TGCAGTGCTAGAGATCAAGGCGGGCGCGGAGGTGGCTACACCTTC.

The gene calls are TRBV18 and TRBJ2-5, with 8 positions matching TRBD1. Per the germline V gene, CDR1 is KGHSH and CDR2 is LQKENI. The junction had 8 bases not matched to a gene; V was cut back by 1 base and J by 1 base. CDR3 length: 17 amino acids. The CDR3 is CASSPRRDRGIQETQYF. The DNA for the CDR3 is TGTGCCAGCTCACCACGTCGAGACAGGGGTATCCAAGAGACCCAGTACTTC.

The J gene is TRBJ1-5, the V gene TRBV29-1; 7 positions agree with TRBD1. V dropped 6 bases and J dropped 3; count of bases not matched to a gene: 11. Germline V CDR1 and CDR2: SQVTM, ANQGSEA. The CDR3 is 15 amino acids. The CDR3 here is CSVETGSRTNQPQHF. DNA for the CDR3: TGCAGCGTAGAGACAGGGTCTAGGACCAATCAGCCCCAGCATTTT.

The chain recombines TRBV20-1 with TRBJ2-4; 10 nucleotides match TRBD2. The DNA end favors TRBJ2-7, so the J call may be wrong. The CDR3 loop spans 14 amino acids. Looked up from germline, CDR1 is DFQATT and CDR2 is SNEGSKA (reference sequence). The chain's CDR3 is CSASALAGKGEQYF. Here the CDR3 DNA reads TGCAGTGCTAGTGCACTAGCGGGGAAAGGCGAGCAGTACTTC.

The chain links TRBV5-1 to TRBJ2-7; D not certain. The length of the CDR3 is 15 residues. CDR1 SGHRS and CDR2 YFSETQ come from the germline V gene. The V gene lost 3 bases and the J gene lost 6 bases, with 19 bases spanning the gap. The CDR3 DNA reads TGCGCCAGCAGCTCCCGTCAGGCGGCACCAGGCGAGCAGTACTTC. The encoded protein is CASSSRQAAPGEQYF.

The chain is built from TRBV5-1 and TRBJ2-5; 9 bases match TRBD2. The CDR3 has 17 amino acids. Trimming took 4 bases from V and 0 from J; bases not matched to a gene: 10. The germline CDR1 and CDR2 sequences are SGHRS and YFSETQ. In DNA form, the CDR3 reads TGCGCCAGCAGCCCTAATCCGGGACTAGCTAACCAAGAGACCCAGTACTTC. This translates into CASSPNPGLANQETQYF. The full variable domain, its missing parts supplied by reference TRBV5-1 and TRBJ2-5, is KAGVTQTPRYLIKTRGQQVTLSCSPISGHRSVSWYQQTPGQGLQFLFEYFSETQRNKGNFPGRFSGRQFSNSRSEMNVSTLELGDSALYLCASSPNPGLANQETQYFGPGTRLLVL.

The J gene is TRBJ1-2, the V gene TRBV5-1, with 10 nucleotides matching TRBD1. There are 12 residues in the CDR3. The ends lost 3 bases at V and 13 bases at J; junction bases unmatched: 6. CDR1 and CDR2 from the germline V gene are SGHRS and YFSETQ. This CDR3 is CASSWDRGFLTF. In DNA, the CDR3 is TGCGCCAGCAGCTGGGACAGGGGATTTCTCACCTTC.

This chain connects TRBV15 to TRBJ2-5, with D maybe TRBD1 (7 bases). TRBJ2-7 explains the end of the DNA better; the J call may be wrong. Germline assignment: CDR1 LNHNV and CDR2 YYDKDF (reference sequence). The CDR3 contains 17 residues. CDR3 sequence: CATSREGGTAALYEQYF. CDR3 DNA: TGTGCCACCAGCAGAGAGGGCGGGACAGCGGCGCTCTACGAGCAGTACTTC.

The rearrangement uses TRBV5-5 and TRBJ2-5; either TRBD1 or TRBD2 may supply D (5 bases each). The J call may not be correct, given that the DNA end is closer to TRBJ2-7. CDR1 is SGHKS and CDR2 is YYEKEE in the germline V gene (reference sequence). This CDR3 is built from 15 residues. CDR3 loop: CASSFSRDPGYEQYF. CDR3 coding DNA: TGTGCCAGCAGCTTCTCCCGGGACCCAGGTTACGAGCAGTACTTC.

This clonotype has a handful of counts. The CDR3 sequence: CSASRGLAGRNEQFF. CDR3 nucleotide sequence: TGCAGTGCTAGCCGAGGACTAGCGGGAAGGAATGAGCAGTTCTTC. The genes are TRBV20-1 and TRBJ2-1; 12 bases are a match to TRBD2. Germline V CDR1 and CDR2: DFQATT, SNEGSKA (reference sequence). V gave up 3 bases and J gave up 7 bases; unmatched junction bases: 7. This CDR3 contains 15 residues.

Concerning this clonotype: Its ends do not fully match the called genes, so a read error is possible. V usage is TRBV7-7 and J usage is TRBJ2-1; TRBD2 matches at 7 bases. CDR1 is SSHAT, CDR2 FNYEAQ, per germline (reference sequence). CDR3 length: 16 amino acids. Here the CDR3 reads CASSQDTSAAYNEQFF. CDR3 DNA sequence: TGTGCTAGCAGCCAAGATACTAGCGCGGCCTACAATGAGCAGTTCTTC.

The chain is built from TRBV20-1 and TRBJ2-2; no firm D call. Trimming shortened V by 0 bases and J by 4 bases, and 6 bases separated the two germline ends. This CDR3 is built from 13 residues. Germline loops: CDR1 DFQATT, CDR2 SNEGSKA (reference sequence). CDR3 coding DNA: TGCAGTGCTAGAGATCCCATCACCGGGGAGCTGTTTTTT. As protein: CSARDPITGELFF.

This rearrangement joins TRBV7-9 to TRBJ2-6; D may be TRBD1 (6 bases). The CDR3 covers 17 residues. The V gene lost 1 base and the J gene lost 4 bases, with 14 bases spanning the gap. Germline assignment: CDR1 SEHNR and CDR2 FQNEAQ (reference sequence). DNA of the CDR3: TGTGCCAGCAGCTTAGTATTCCAGGGGAAAGGGGCCAACGTCCTGACTTTC. It yields the protein CASSLVFQGKGANVLTF.

The V gene is TRBV20-1, the J gene TRBJ2-7; 7 nucleotides line up with TRBD1. Germline V gene data show CDR1 as DFQATT and CDR2 as SNEGSKA (reference sequence). The ends lost 4 bases at V and 2 bases at J; junction bases unmatched: 8. The CDR3 spans 14 residues. This CDR3 reads CSAKPWDSAYEQYF. CDR3 coding DNA: TGCAGTGCTAAACCTTGGGACAGCGCCTACGAGCAGTACTTC.

The V and J genes are TRBV7-9 and TRBJ2-3, with 9 nucleotides matching TRBD1. The CDR3 sequence is 14 residues long. The V segment lost 11 bases and the J segment 3 bases; nucleotides outside the gene matches: 9. Per germline, CDR1 SEHNR and CDR2 FQNEAQ (reference sequence). CDR3 sequence reads: CACRRDRGTDTQYF. CDR3 coding DNA: TGTGCCTGCCGTCGCGACAGGGGGACAGATACGCAGTATTTT.

This rearrangement joins TRBV19 to TRBJ2-7; 9 positions agree with TRBD1. V lost 3 bases and J lost 3; bases outside the gene matches: 6. The CDR3 spans 15 residues. The germline V gene has CDR1 LNHDA and CDR2 SQIVND (reference sequence). The CDR3 DNA follows: TGTGCCAGTAGTATTGGGGACAGGGCTCGCTACGAGCAGTACTTC. Its translation is CASSIGDRARYEQYF. The complete variable domain, with remaining parts taken from reference TRBV19 and TRBJ2-7, reads DGGITQSPKYLFRKEGQNVTLSCEQNLNHDAMYWYRQDPGQGLRLIYYSQIVNDFQKGDIAEGYSVSREKKESFPLTVTSAQKNPTAFYLCASSIGDRARYEQYFGPGTRLTVT.

This clonotype was recorded at least ten times. The chain uses TRBV4-1 and TRBJ2-7, with D perhaps given as TRBD1 or TRBD2 (5 bases each). This CDR3 is 13 amino acids long. In germline, CDR1 is MGHRA, CDR2 YSYEKL. Trimming shortened V by 4 bases and J by 0 bases, and 7 bases separated the two germline ends. CDR3 nucleotide sequence: TGCGCCAGCAGCCGGGACGGCTCCTACGAGCAGTACTTC. Encoded protein: CASSRDGSYEQYF.

This rearrangement joins TRBV4-1 to TRBJ2-3; D remains ambiguous. This CDR3 has 13 amino acids. Germline-derived CDR1 and CDR2 are MGHRA and YSYEKL. Deletions cut 0 bases from V and 6 bases from J, with 7 bases between. The CDR3 spells CASSQDRSDTQYF. In DNA form, the CDR3 reads TGCGCCAGCAGCCAAGATCGGTCGGATACGCAGTATTTT.

The rearrangement links TRBV14 to TRBJ1-1; 7 bases map to TRBD1. From germline, CDR1 is SGHDN and CDR2 FVKESK. This CDR3 region has 13 residues. Trimming took 5 bases from V and 5 from J; bases not matched to a gene: 5. The chain's CDR3 is CASSERGRTEAFF. As DNA, the CDR3 is TGTGCCAGCAGCGAAAGGGGGCGGACTGAAGCTTTCTTT.

The gene calls are TRBV3-1 and TRBJ2-1; 9 nucleotides line up with TRBD2. V lost 0 bases and J lost 9; bases outside the gene matches: 15. Germline CDR1 LGHDT, CDR2 YNNKEL (reference sequence). This CDR3 contains 18 residues. This chain's CDR3 is CASSQDVGLAPRVGEQFF. The CDR3, as DNA: TGTGCCAGCAGCCAAGATGTGGGACTAGCCCCCCGTGTAGGTGAGCAGTTCTTC.

The chain employs TRBV20-1 and TRBJ2-1, with TRBD2 identical over 9 bases. V trimming: 5 bases; J trimming: 5 bases; junction bases outside the gene matches: 10. The CDR3 consists of 15 residues. CDR1 and CDR2 (germline): DFQATT, SNEGSKA (reference sequence). The CDR3 coding sequence is TGCAGTGCTCGCAAGCTAGCGGGACCTAACAATGAGCAGTTCTTC. It yields the protein CSARKLAGPNNEQFF.

The V gene is TRBV29-1, the J gene TRBJ2-4; the match to TRBD1 covers 7 bases. The DNA matches TRBJ2-7 better at its end, which makes the J call doubtful. The CDR3 is made up of 13 amino acids. Germline CDR1 reads SQVTM; CDR2 reads ANQGSEA. CDR3 nucleotides: TGCAGCGTCTCTTCGGACAGGCTATACGAGCAGTACTTC. Translated: CSVSSDRLYEQYF.

The chain links TRBV12-3 or TRBV12-4 to TRBJ2-1; 7 bases fit TRBD1. This CDR3 has 15 amino acids. The junction had 4 bases not matched to a gene; V was cut back by 2 bases and J by 3 bases. CDR3 loop: CASSLSQGSYNEQFF. As DNA, the CDR3 is TGTGCCAGCAGTTTATCACAGGGGAGCTACAATGAGCAGTTCTTC.

The sample holds a few counts of this clonotype. The chain recombines TRBV9 with TRBJ1-3; D call uncertain. Looked up from germline, CDR1 is SGDLS and CDR2 is YYNGEE. The length of the CDR3 is 12 residues. The V and J ends lost 4 bases and 3 bases respectively, with 5 bases between them. The DNA of the CDR3 is TGTGCCAGCAGCCAGGTTGGAAACACCATATATTTT. It is translated as CASSQVGNTIYF.

DNA of the CDR3: TGTGCCAGCAGCTCGTACAGGGGTAGCTCCTACGAGCAGTACTTC. It is translated as CASSSYRGSSYEQYF. The rearrangement links TRBV7-9 to TRBJ2-7; TRBD1 agrees at 7 bases. J lost 0 bases, V lost 4 bases, and 6 bases had no gene match. Per the germline V gene, CDR1 is SEHNR and CDR2 is FQNEAQ (reference sequence). This CDR3 region has 15 residues.

The rearrangement joins TRBV21-1 to TRBJ2-1. TRBV21-1 is described as a pseudogene. The CDR3 contains 10 residues. The CDR3 nucleotides read TGTGCCATGACGGGCAATGAGCAGTTCTTC. Translation gives CAMTGNEQFF.

The chain has TRBV20-1 and TRBJ2-7; no firm D call. The DNA matches TRBJ2-5 better at its end, which makes the J call doubtful. CDR1 is DFQATT, CDR2 SNEGSKA, per germline (reference sequence). CDR3 length equals 14 residues. In nucleotides, the CDR3 is TGCAGTGCTAGAGATGTGGGAACCCAAGAGACCCAGTACTTC. Its protein product is CSARDVGTQETQYF.